This T cell receptor (beta chain) was recorded in a study of shared clonotypes between healthy human individuals. Method: immunoSEQ multiplex PCR; TCRdb's copy keeps in-frame clones and lacks some. Counted here are approximately 2.5 million clones, 85% to 95% occurring once; the ten biggest clones make up roughly 0.13%. This sequence originates from a man younger than 35 in good health. The sample was naive CD4+ T cells sorted from blood. Subset meaning: CD45RA+ positively selected.

CDR3 residues: CASSRPAAGTSGGPRGTGELFF. In DNA, the CDR3 is TGTGCCAGCAGCAGGCCCGCTGCAGGGACTAGCGGGGGGCCACGCGGCACCGGGGAGCTGTTTTTT. The chain uses TRBV21-1 and TRBJ2-2; TRBD2, the table's D call, was not compared with the DNA. TRBV21-1 is labeled a pseudogene. This CDR3 comprises 22 residues.